Listed here is a single T cell receptor (beta chain). This record comes from a study of long-term antiretroviral therapy in people with HIV. CDR1 SNHLY and CDR2 FYNNEI come from the germline V gene. This CDR3 comprises 14 residues. V dropped 8 bases and J dropped 4; count of bases not matched to a gene: 8. Sequencing used immunoSEQ v3.0 at survey level. Produced via immunoSEQ multiplex PCR; TCRdb's table is partial and in-frame only. The sample consists of around 29,000 clones, about 80% of them appearing once. This TCR was sampled from a man in his forties with HIV. The sample in question was unsorted PBMCs, obtained 0.3 years after starting antiretroviral therapy. V gene TRBV2 combines with J gene TRBJ1-5; 7 positions agree with TRBD1. The CDR3 DNA reads TGTGCCAGCCACAGGGGTGGCAGAAATCAGCCCCAGCATTTT. Amino acids: CASHRGGRNQPQHF.